A selection of T cell receptor beta chains follows, all from one sample in a study of blood T cell repertoires in COVID-19. Generated by immunoSEQ multiplex PCR, the TCRdb table keeps only in-frame clones and is missing some. This repertoire shows around 250,000 clones, roughly 86% found once; its top ten account for 1.5% to 2%. Material: PBMCs or T cells enriched from blood (not recorded which). The receptors shown here come from a woman aged 50 to 60 who had recovered from COVID-19. CDR3s include the opening cysteine and the closing phenylalanine or tryptophan. A D gene is named only where the DNA matches it firmly. Clone size is shown for a subset of rows, as once, few, many or a class of expanded clone.

>-|-|TRBV4-1|TRBJ1-2
TGCGCCAGCAGCCAAGGGCAGAATGGCTACACCTTC
CASSQGQNGYTF
>-|few|TRBV2|TRBJ1-2
TGTGCCAGCAGTGAATTTCTCTATGGCTACACCTTC
CASSEFLYGYTF
>-|once|TRBV5-4|TRBJ2-2
TGTGCCAGCAGCTCTCCGGGGTTGTCCGGGGAGCTGTTTTTT
CASSSPGLSGELFF
>-|-|TRBV7-2|TRBJ2-1
TGTGCCAGCAGCATGAGCTCCTACAATGAGCAGTTCTTC
CASSMSSYNEQFF
>-|-|TRBV7-8|TRBJ2-2
TGTGCCAGCAGCTTAGCGAGTCAGGGAACCGGGGAGCTGTTTTTT
CASSLASQGTGELFF
>-|once|TRBV5-1|TRBJ1-3
TGCGCCAGCAGCGCCGACAGATCTGGAAACACCATATATTTT
CASSADRSGNTIYF
>TRBD2|-|TRBV7-8|TRBJ2-7
TGTGCCAGCAGCTTAGGGCGCGCGGGAGCCCACGAGCAGTACTTC
CASSLGRAGAHEQYF
>-|-|TRBV7-9|TRBJ2-5
TGTGCCAGCAGCTTAGACAGGGTGAGTTGGGAGACCCAGTACTTC
CASSLDRVSWETQYF
>-|once|TRBV7-9|TRBJ1-3
TGTGCCAGCAGCCCACAGATCTCTGGAAACACCATATATTTT
CASSPQISGNTIYF
>-|once|TRBV5-1|TRBJ2-2
TGCGCCAGCAGCTTGGCCGGCCAGGGAATCCTTACCGGGGAGCTGTTTTTT
CASSLAGQGILTGELFF
>-|-|TRBV19|TRBJ1-5
TGTGCCACCAAACACGGACAGAACAATCAGCCCCAGCATTTT
CATKHGQNNQPQHF
>TRBD2|-|TRBV4-2|TRBJ2-3
TGTGCCAGCAGCCAATTGGGGGTGCGGGAGGGTTCTAGCACAGATACGCAGTATTTT
CASSQLGVREGSSTDTQYF
>-|-|TRBV12-3/TRBV12-4|TRBJ1-1
TGTGCCAGCAGTTTTTACAGGACAGAAGCTTTCTTT
CASSFYRTEAFF
>-|-|TRBV5-6|TRBJ1-5
TGTGCCAGCAGCTTTCTACAGGGCGGCAGCAATCAGCCCCAGCATTTT
CASSFLQGGSNQPQHF
>-|-|TRBV9|TRBJ2-6
TGTGCCAGCAGCGTAGACGCAGGGATCCGGGCAGGGGCCAACGTCCTGACTTTC
CASSVDAGIRAGANVLTF
>TRBD2|-|TRBV6-6|TRBJ2-1
TGTGCCAGCAGTTACCCTAGCGGGACTGAGCAGTTCTTC
CASSYPSGTEQFF
>TRBD2|-|TRBV4-1|TRBJ2-3
TGCGCCAGCAGCCAACTTCTAGCGGGAGGGTTAAGAGATACGCAGTATTTT
CASSQLLAGGLRDTQYF
>-|-|TRBV28|TRBJ2-4
TGTGCCAGCAGTTCTGCGTTGGGGGGGCGAGTCAAAAACATTCAGTACTTC
CASSSALGGRVKNIQYF
>-|once|TRBV5-6|TRBJ1-1
TGTGCCAGCAGCTTGTGGTGGGACATGAACACTGAAGCTTTCTTT
CASSLWWDMNTEAFF
>-|-|TRBV19|TRBJ1-5
TGTGCCAGTAGTAGCCAGGACAATCAGCCCCAGCATTTT
CASSSQDNQPQHF
>-|-|TRBV29-1|TRBJ2-3
TGCAGCGCCCGGGACAAGACAAACACAGATACGCAGTATTTT
CSARDKTNTDTQYF
>-|-|TRBV14|TRBJ2-3
TGTGCCAGCAGCCAAGACCTTAGCACAGATACGCAGTATTTT
CASSQDLSTDTQYF